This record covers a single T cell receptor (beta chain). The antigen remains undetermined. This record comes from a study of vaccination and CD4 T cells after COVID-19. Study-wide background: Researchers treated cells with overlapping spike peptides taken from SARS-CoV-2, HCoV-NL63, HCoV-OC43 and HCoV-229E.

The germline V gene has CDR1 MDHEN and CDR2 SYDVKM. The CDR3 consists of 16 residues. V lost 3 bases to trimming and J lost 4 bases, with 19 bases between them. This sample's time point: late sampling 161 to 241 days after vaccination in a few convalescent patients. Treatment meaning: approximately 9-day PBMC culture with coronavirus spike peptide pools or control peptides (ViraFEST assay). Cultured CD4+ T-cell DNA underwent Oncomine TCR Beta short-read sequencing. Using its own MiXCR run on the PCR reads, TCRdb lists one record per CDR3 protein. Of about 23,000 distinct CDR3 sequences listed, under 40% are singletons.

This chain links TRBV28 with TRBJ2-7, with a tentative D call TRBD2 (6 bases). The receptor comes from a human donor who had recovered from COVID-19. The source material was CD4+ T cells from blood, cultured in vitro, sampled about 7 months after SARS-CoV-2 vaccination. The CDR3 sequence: CASSFHLATTTYEQYF. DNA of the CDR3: TGTGCCAGCAGTTTCCATCTAGCGACGACCACATACGAGCAGTACTTC. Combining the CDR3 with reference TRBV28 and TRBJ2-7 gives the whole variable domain DVKVTQSSRYLVKRTGEKVFLECVQDMDHENMFWYRQDPGLGLRLIYFSYDVKMKEKGDIPEGYSVSREKKERFSLILESASTNQTSMYLCASSFHLATTTYEQYFGPGTRLTVT.